These T cell receptor beta chains were read from a single sample in a study of beta chain features in type 1 diabetes. Sequencing used immunoSEQ multiplex PCR; TCRdb keeps in-frame clones, though not all of them. The repertoire holds fewer than 400,000 clones, approximately 9.9% seen once, with roughly 0.99% in the top ten. The sample taken for sequencing was central memory CD4+ T cells from blood. Receptors originate from a young man with type 1 diabetes. Each CDR3 is given with its conserved first and last residue. A D gene is named only where the DNA matches it firmly. Size values are once, few and many counts, or a class for expanded clones, and some rows have none.

TRBV5-1	.	TRBJ1-1	TRBD1	CASSLVGQAPEAFF	TGCGCCAGCAGCTTGGTGGGACAGGCCCCTGAAGCTTTCTTT
TRBV5-8	few	TRBJ1-1	TRBD1	CASSLDHRGTEAFF	TGTGCCAGCAGCTTGGACCACAGGGGTACTGAAGCTTTCTTT
TRBV30	few	TRBJ2-6	.	CAWSAFSGANVLTF	TGTGCCTGGAGCGCTTTTTCTGGGGCCAACGTCCTGACTTTC
TRBV6-1	few	TRBJ2-3	.	CASIYRDTQYF	TGTGCCAGCATCTATAGAGATACGCAGTATTTT
TRBV6-5	.	TRBJ1-2	.	CASRKDGYTF	TGTGCCAGCAGAAAGGATGGCTACACCTTC
TRBV4-3	.	TRBJ1-5	.	CASSQEMRHRNQPQHF	TGCGCCAGCAGCCAAGAGATGAGACACCGGAATCAGCCCCAGCATTTT
TRBV25-1	few	TRBJ2-7	TRBD2	CASSPAGGSYEQYF	TGTGCCAGCAGTCCAGCGGGGGGTTCCTACGAGCAGTACTTC
TRBV28	few	TRBJ1-4	TRBD1	CASSTGGPTNEKLFF	TGTGCCAGCAGCACAGGGGGACCAACTAATGAAAAACTGTTTTTT
TRBV27	few	TRBJ2-2	TRBD1	CASSGRFGTGISPGELFF	TGTGCCAGCAGTGGACGTTTTGGGACAGGGATATCCCCCGGGGAGCTGTTTTTT
TRBV19	few	TRBJ2-3	TRBD1	CASTTGTGRTDTQYF	TGTGCCAGTACCACCGGGACAGGACGCACAGATACGCAGTATTTT
TRBV7-9	.	TRBJ2-5	.	CASSPSPGHPRETQYF	TGTGCCAGCAGCCCCTCCCCAGGTCACCCCAGGGAGACCCAGTACTTC
TRBV6-5	.	TRBJ2-7	.	CASSYDRSYEQYF	TGTGCCAGCAGTTACGACAGGTCCTACGAGCAGTACTTC
TRBV5-6	.	TRBJ1-1	.	CASSLVGAGTEAFF	TGTGCCAGCAGCTTGGTAGGGGCAGGCACTGAAGCTTTCTTT
TRBV19	few	TRBJ1-1	.	CACAGAEATEAFF	TGTGCCTGTGCTGGGGCCGAGGCCACAGAAGCTTTCTTT
TRBV7-8	few	TRBJ1-6	.	CASSARPSGVNSPLHF	TGTGCCAGCAGCGCAAGGCCATCGGGGGTTAATTCACCCCTCCACTTT
TRBV11-2	few	TRBJ2-3	TRBD1	CASSLLPTGGRDTQYF	TGTGCCAGCAGCTTATTGCCCACAGGGGGCAGGGATACGCAGTATTTT
TRBV7-9	.	TRBJ2-7	TRBD1	CASGAIGQGNEQYF	TGTGCCAGCGGTGCTATAGGACAGGGAAACGAGCAGTACTTC
TRBV6-5	few	TRBJ2-7	.	CATQFPGTTYEQYF	TGTGCCACCCAGTTCCCGGGCACGACCTACGAGCAGTACTTC
TRBV30	few	TRBJ2-7	.	CAWSVSGGPYEQYF	TGTGCCTGGAGTGTATCTGGGGGTCCCTACGAGCAGTACTTC
TRBV7-2	.	TRBJ2-7	.	CASTIRRRPYEQYF	TGTGCCAGCACCATTAGGCGGCGGCCCTACGAGCAGTACTTC
TRBV27	few	TRBJ1-2	TRBD1	CASSLRTGGEYGYTF	TGTGCCAGCAGCCTAAGAACAGGGGGCGAGTATGGCTACACCTTC
TRBV11-2	.	TRBJ2-5	.	CASSLREETQYF	TGTGCCAGCAGCTTAAGGGAAGAGACCCAGTACTTC
TRBV7-2	.	TRBJ2-1	.	CASSFRDEQFF	TGTGCCAGCAGCTTTCGTGATGAGCAGTTCTTC
TRBV7-9	.	TRBJ2-1	.	CASSLGALPQGSSYNEQFF	TGTGCCAGCAGCTTAGGGGCCCTCCCACAGGGTAGCTCCTACAATGAGCAGTTCTTC
TRBV6-5	many	TRBJ1-2	TRBD1	CASSYSGQGWYGYTF	TGTGCCAGCAGTTACTCAGGACAGGGGTGGTATGGCTACACCTTC
TRBV7-9	many	TRBJ2-7	.	CASSSRGEIPYF	TGTGCCAGCAGCTCAAGGGGGGAGATTCCGTACTTC
TRBV28	.	TRBJ2-5	.	CASSLRSGQETQYF	TGTGCCAGCAGTTTGAGGTCAGGCCAAGAGACCCAGTACTTC
TRBV13	few	TRBJ2-1	.	CASSRRDGIDEQFF	TGTGCCAGCAGCCGCCGGGACGGCATCGATGAGCAGTTCTTC
TRBV6-4	.	TRBJ2-1	TRBD2	CASSRAPLAGANSYNEQFF	TGTGCCAGCAGTCGCGCTCCACTAGCGGGGGCTAACTCCTACAATGAGCAGTTCTTC
TRBV18	few	TRBJ1-1	TRBD1	CASSPLQGAAEAFF	TGTGCCAGCTCACCCCTACAGGGGGCCGCTGAAGCTTTCTTT
TRBV10-3	.	TRBJ2-3	.	CAISERRPLNTQYF	TGTGCCATCAGTGAGCGACGGCCCCTGAATACGCAGTATTTT
TRBV2	few	TRBJ1-2	.	CASSTRGQTTTVYTF	TGTGCCAGCAGCACGAGAGGACAGACCACTACGGTGTACACCTTC
TRBV5-1	few	TRBJ2-3	.	CASSLGAGTLTDTQYF	TGCGCCAGCAGCTTGGGGGCGGGGACCCTCACAGATACGCAGTATTTT
TRBV11-3	few	TRBJ2-1	TRBD1	CASSLGQGRVNEQFF	TGTGCCAGCAGCCTTGGACAGGGAAGAGTCAATGAGCAGTTCTTC